This record covers a single T cell receptor (beta chain). The antigen it binds to is not known. No base qualities exist here, and no much larger clone lies one base off it. CDR1 and CDR2 (WSHSY, SAAADI) derive from the germline V gene. Between the V and J ends, shortened by 2 bases and 4 bases respectively, the junction contains 12 bases. The CDR3 has 16 amino acids, counting the end cysteine and phenylalanine. Of the read, only the CDR3 DNA is kept; its 48 bases are in frame from base 1. The data were obtained in a study of blood T cell repertoires in COVID-19 (dated by TCRdb to about 2020). Study-wide context: Samples covering the acute and convalescent phases of COVID-19 were provided by collaborators in the United States, Italy and Spain. The prospective study material was composed of cDNA or gDNA derived from T cells, B-cell-depleted T cells, or PBMCs. Deeply sampled blood TCRbeta repertoires from subjects exposed to, actively infected with, or recovered from COVID-19 were included in the dataset. The repertoires were released in a freely available public database intended as a resource for research on the immune response to SARS-CoV-2. Samples came from the ongoing ImmuneRACE study (first 160 participants) plus 1,254 subjects from 6 global collaborators. A de-identified subject ID, COVID-19 status, age in years and sex were almost always included in the sample metadata. Where available, HLA class I and class II types were obtained from metadata supplied by the sample provider rather than from assay-based typing. On the study overall, not on this receptor specifically: Clinical and demographic metadata were provided uncurated, with the amount varying by source and participant.

Participants in the prospective study were aged roughly 18 to 100 years, lived in 20 to 25 United States geographic areas, and enrolled through a virtual design. In the prospective study, cohorts were assigned on the basis of participant-reported clinical history obtained from a screening survey and a study questionnaire. Recovered participants in ImmuneRACE Cohort 3 were defined as having two consecutive negative NP/OP PCR tests, clearance from a healthcare professional, or resolution of symptoms. Each participant in the prospective study had whole blood, serum and a nasopharyngeal or oropharyngeal swab collected by mobile phlebotomists. Prospective study participants could optionally give additional blood draws and questionnaires over an approximately two-month period. Before DNA extraction, prospective study blood samples were shipped either frozen or at room temperature. TCRbeta CDR3 regions were amplified from genomic DNA using the immunoSEQ Assay, a bias-controlled multiplex PCR. The original pipeline was this. Nucleated cell counts per sample were estimated from amplification of reference gene primers within the assay. To quantify the absolute abundance of each unique TCRbeta CDR3 rearrangement, sequence reads were collapsed and filtered. For each sample, productive Simpson clonality was calculated by taking the square root of Simpson's diversity index across productive rearrangements. Entries here come from immuneACCESS through TCRdb and include only in-frame sequences with V and J called. Some clones fail to appear in such tables; in the studies checked, an unresolved V gene covers under half of the shortfall, and the cause of the remainder is unknown. The V and J calls and clone size are taken from that table; D and trimming were inferred from the DNA. Counted in this sample were some 390,000 clones; around 87% of them appeared once. In total, the top ten clones hold around 1.1% of the sample.

The chain is encoded by TRBV10-2 joined to TRBJ2-6; the best D guess is TRBD2, with 5 bases matching. Material: PBMCs or T cells enriched from blood (not recorded which). The receptor was derived from a man aged 25 to 45 who had recovered from COVID-19. The DNA sequence reads TGCGCCAGCAGTGAGGGAGGAGTAAGGGGGGCCAACGTCCTGACTTTC. Its amino acids are CASSEGGVRGANVLTF.